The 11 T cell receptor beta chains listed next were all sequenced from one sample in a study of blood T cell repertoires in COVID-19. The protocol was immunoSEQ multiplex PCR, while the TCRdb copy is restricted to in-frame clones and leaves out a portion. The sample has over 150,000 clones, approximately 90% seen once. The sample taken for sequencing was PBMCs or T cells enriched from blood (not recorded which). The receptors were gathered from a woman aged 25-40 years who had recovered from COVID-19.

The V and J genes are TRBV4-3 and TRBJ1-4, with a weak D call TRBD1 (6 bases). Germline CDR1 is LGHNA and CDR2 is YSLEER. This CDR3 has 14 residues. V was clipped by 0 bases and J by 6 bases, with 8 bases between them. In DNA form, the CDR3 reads TGCGCCAGCAGCCAAGAGGGGGCGGATGAAAAACTGTTTTTT. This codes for CASSQEGADEKLFF.

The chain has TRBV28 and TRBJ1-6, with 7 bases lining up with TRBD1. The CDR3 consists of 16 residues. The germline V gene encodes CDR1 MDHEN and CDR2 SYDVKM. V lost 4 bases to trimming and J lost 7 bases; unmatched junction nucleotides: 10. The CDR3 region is CASSWVPTGQNSPLHF. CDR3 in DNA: TGTGCCAGCAGTTGGGTTCCGACAGGGCAAAATTCACCCCTCCACTTT.

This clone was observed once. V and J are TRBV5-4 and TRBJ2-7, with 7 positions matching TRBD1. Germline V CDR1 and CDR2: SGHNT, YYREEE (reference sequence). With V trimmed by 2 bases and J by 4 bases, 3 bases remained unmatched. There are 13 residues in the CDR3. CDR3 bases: TGTGCCAGCAGCTTACAACAGGGGTACGAGCAGTACTTC. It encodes CASSLQQGYEQYF.

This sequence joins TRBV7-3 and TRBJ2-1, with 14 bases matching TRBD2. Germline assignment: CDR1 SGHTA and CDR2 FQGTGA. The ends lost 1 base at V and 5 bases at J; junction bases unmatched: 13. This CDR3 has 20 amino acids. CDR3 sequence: CASSLKPEGTSGSWNNEQFF. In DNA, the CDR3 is TGTGCCAGCAGCTTAAAGCCCGAGGGGACTAGCGGGAGTTGGAACAATGAGCAGTTCTTC.

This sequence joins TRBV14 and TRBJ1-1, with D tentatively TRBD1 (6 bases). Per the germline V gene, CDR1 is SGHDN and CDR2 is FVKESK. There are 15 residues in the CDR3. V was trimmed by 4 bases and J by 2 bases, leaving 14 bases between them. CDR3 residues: CASSRTRGLNTEAFF. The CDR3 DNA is TGTGCCAGCAGCCGGACCAGGGGCCTTAACACTGAAGCTTTCTTT. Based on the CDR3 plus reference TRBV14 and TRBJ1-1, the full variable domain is EAGVTQFPSHSVIEKGQTVTLRCDPISGHDNLYWYRRVMGKEIKFLLHFVKESKQDESGMPNNRFLAERTGGTYSTLKVQPAELEDSGVYFCASSRTRGLNTEAFFGQGTRLTVV.

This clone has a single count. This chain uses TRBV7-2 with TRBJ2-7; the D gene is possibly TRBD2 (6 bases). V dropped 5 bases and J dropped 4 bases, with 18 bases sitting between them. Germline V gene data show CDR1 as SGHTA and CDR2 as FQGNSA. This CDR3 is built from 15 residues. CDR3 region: CASSPQGLNPYEQYF. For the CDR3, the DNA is TGTGCCAGCAGCCCCCAGGGACTCAACCCTTACGAGCAGTACTTC. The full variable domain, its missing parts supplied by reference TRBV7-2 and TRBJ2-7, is GAGVSQSPSNKVTEKGKDVELRCDPISGHTALYWYRQSLGQGLEFLIYFQGNSAPDKSGLPSDRFSAERTGGSVSTLTIQRTQQEDSAVYLCASSPQGLNPYEQYFGPGTRLTVT.

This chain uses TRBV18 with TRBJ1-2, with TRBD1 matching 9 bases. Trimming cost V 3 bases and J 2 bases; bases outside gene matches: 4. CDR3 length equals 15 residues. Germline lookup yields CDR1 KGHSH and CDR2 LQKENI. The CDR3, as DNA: TGTGCCAGCTCACCGAACAGGGGGCGAAACTATGGCTACACCTTC. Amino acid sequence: CASSPNRGRNYGYTF.

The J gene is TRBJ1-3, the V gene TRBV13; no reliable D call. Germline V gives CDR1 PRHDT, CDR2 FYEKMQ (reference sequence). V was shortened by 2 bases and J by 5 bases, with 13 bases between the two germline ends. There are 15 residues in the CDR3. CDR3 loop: CASSLSAGWRNTIYF. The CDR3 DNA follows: TGTGCCAGCAGCTTATCGGCGGGGTGGAGAAACACCATATATTTT.

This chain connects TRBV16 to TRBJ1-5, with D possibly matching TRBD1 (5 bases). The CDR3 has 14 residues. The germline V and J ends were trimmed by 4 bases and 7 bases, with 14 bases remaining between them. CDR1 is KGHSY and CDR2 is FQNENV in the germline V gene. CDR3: CASSRGGRRQPQHF. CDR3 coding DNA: TGTGCCAGCAGCCGTGGGGGGAGGAGGCAGCCCCAGCATTTT. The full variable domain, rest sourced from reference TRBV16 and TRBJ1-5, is GEEVAQTPKHLVRGEGQKAKLYCAPIKGHSYVFWYQQVLKNEFKFLISFQNENVFDETGMPKERFSAKCLPNSPCSLEIQATKLEDSAVYFCASSRGGRRQPQHFGDGTRLSIL.

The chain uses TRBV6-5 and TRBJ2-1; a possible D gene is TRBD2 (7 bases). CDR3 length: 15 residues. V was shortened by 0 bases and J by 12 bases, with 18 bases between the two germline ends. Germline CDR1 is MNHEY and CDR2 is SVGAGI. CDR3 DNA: TGTGCCAGCAGTTACTCTGGGGGGGCGGGAAGCGGGCAGTTCTTC. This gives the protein CASSYSGGAGSGQFF.

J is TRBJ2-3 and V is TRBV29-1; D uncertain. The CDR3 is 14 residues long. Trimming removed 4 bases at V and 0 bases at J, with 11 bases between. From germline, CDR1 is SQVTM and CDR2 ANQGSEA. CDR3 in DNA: TGCAGCGTTGGCCAGGTCCAAAGCACAGATACGCAGTATTTT. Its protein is CSVGQVQSTDTQYF.